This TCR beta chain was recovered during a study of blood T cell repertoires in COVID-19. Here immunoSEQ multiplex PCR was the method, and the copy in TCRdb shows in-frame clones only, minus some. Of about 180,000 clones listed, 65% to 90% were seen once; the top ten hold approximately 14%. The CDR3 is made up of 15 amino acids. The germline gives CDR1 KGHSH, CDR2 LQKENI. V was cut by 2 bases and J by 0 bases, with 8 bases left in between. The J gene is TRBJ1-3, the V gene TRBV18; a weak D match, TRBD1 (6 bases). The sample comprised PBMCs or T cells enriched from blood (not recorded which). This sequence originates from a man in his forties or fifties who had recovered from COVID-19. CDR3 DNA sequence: TGTGCCAGCTCACCAAGGACAGACTCTGGAAACACCATATATTTT. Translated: CASSPRTDSGNTIYF.